The 24 T cell receptor beta chains below all came from one sample that was sequenced in a study of cytomegalovirus exposure and HLA in healthy donors. TCRdb's copy holds only in-frame clones and misses some; the assay was immunoSEQ multiplex PCR. Of some 200,000 clones listed, approximately 82% are singletons. The sequencing input was PBMCs. All receptors come from a woman in her 30s in good health and CMV-seropositive.

The chain uses TRBV5-6 and TRBJ1-5, with a tentative D call TRBD1 (5 bases). The V end lost 1 base, the J end lost 6 bases, and 14 bases lay between the germline ends. From germline, CDR1 is SGHDT and CDR2 YYEEEE. The CDR3 is made up of 15 amino acids. CDR3 nucleotide sequence: TGTGCCAGCAGCTTGCGGGGGATGGGTGCTCAGCCCCAGCATTTT. Protein product: CASSLRGMGAQPQHF.

This chain connects TRBV4-1 to TRBJ2-7; no clear D. Trimming left V 1 base short and J 0 bases short, with 10 bases between. This CDR3 region has 15 residues. Per the germline V gene, CDR1 is MGHRA and CDR2 is YSYEKL. The CDR3 here is CASSQVYPSSYEQYF. CDR3 DNA sequence: TGCGCCAGCAGCCAAGTGTATCCTAGCTCCTACGAGCAGTACTTC.

The chain joins TRBV27 to TRBJ2-3, with TRBD1 matching 11 bases. The V segment lost 7 bases and the J segment 7 bases; nucleotides outside the gene matches: 7. CDR3 size: 14 residues. Germline lookup yields CDR1 MNHEY and CDR2 SMNVEV (reference sequence). The DNA of the CDR3 is TGTGCCAGCACCGGGACAGGGGGGACGCATACGCAGTATTTT. It specifies CASTGTGGTHTQYF.

J is TRBJ1-5 and V is TRBV28; 9 bases map to TRBD1. The CDR3 sequence is 15 residues long. V lost 4 bases and J lost 5; bases outside the gene matches: 6. CDR1 MDHEN and CDR2 SYDVKM come from the germline V gene. In DNA, the CDR3 is TGTGCCAGCAGTTATGTAGGACAGGGGTATCAGCCCCAGCATTTT. Translated, it gives CASSYVGQGYQPQHF.

The chain couples TRBV4-1 to TRBJ2-3; D is possibly TRBD2 (6 bases). This CDR3 is built from 17 residues. The V and J ends lost 0 bases and 3 bases respectively, with 16 bases between them. The V gene's germline CDR1 is MGHRA and CDR2 YSYEKL. CDR3 sequence reads: CASSQDPGGRGTDTQYF. The CDR3 DNA reads TGCGCCAGCAGCCAAGATCCGGGCGGCCGGGGGACAGATACGCAGTATTTT.

In DNA, the CDR3 is TGTGCCAGCAGTTCTTATGACACAAACTACGAGCAGTACTTC. Translation gives CASSSYDTNYEQYF. This chain uses TRBV27 with TRBJ2-7; D unresolved. V dropped 4 bases and J dropped 3 bases, with 13 bases sitting between them. The CDR3 is 14 residues long. Germline-derived CDR1 and CDR2 are MNHEY and SMNVEV (reference sequence).

The CDR3 DNA is TGTGCCAGTAGTACCGCAGGGAAGTCTAACTATGGCTACACCTTC. Amino acids: CASSTAGKSNYGYTF. This chain uses TRBV19 with TRBJ1-2; D is perhaps TRBD1 (5 bases). Germline V gene data show CDR1 as LNHDA and CDR2 as SQIVND (reference sequence). There are 15 residues in the CDR3. The V end was cut by 4 bases, the J end by 0 bases, with 12 bases between.

The V call is TRBV7-8, the J call TRBJ2-3, with 8 bases matching TRBD2. With 7 bases clipped from V and 1 base from J, the junction kept 7 bases outside the gene matches. CDR3 length equals 15 residues. Germline V gene sequence: CDR1 SGHVS, CDR2 FQNEAQ. CDR3 DNA: TGTGCCAGCACCATCAAGCGGGAGCGCACAGATACGCAGTATTTT. Translated: CASTIKRERTDTQYF.

The chain combines TRBV5-4 with TRBJ1-3; D is undetermined. Looked up from germline, CDR1 is SGHNT and CDR2 is YYREEE (reference sequence). The CDR3 sequence is 13 residues long. The V end was cut by 4 bases, the J end by 4 bases, with 9 bases between. CDR3 protein: CASSPPLGNTIYF. CDR3 DNA: TGTGCCAGCAGCCCCCCGCTAGGAAACACCATATATTTT.

The CDR3 coding sequence is TGTGCCAGCAGCCACACAGATACGCAGTATTTT. This codes for CASSHTDTQYF. The chain recombines TRBV28 with TRBJ2-3; D uncertain. Germline V lookup: CDR1 MDHEN, CDR2 SYDVKM. The germline V and J ends were trimmed by 6 bases and 2 bases, with 3 bases remaining between them. This CDR3 contains 11 residues.

This chain joins TRBV6-6 and TRBJ1-2; 7 bases fit TRBD1. CDR3 length: 11 residues. Per the germline V gene, CDR1 is MNHNY and CDR2 is SVGAGI (reference sequence). Germline trimming cut 10 bases from V and 7 bases from J; bases unmatched to any gene: 6. The CDR3 bases are TGTGCCACGACAGACAGGGTTGGCTACACCTTC. It is translated as CATTDRVGYTF.

The chain carries TRBV9 and TRBJ2-1, with 7 bases that match TRBD2. With V trimmed by 0 bases and J by 4 bases, 4 bases remained unmatched. The germline gives CDR1 SGDLS, CDR2 YYNGEE. The CDR3 runs 15 residues. Here the CDR3 reads CASSVAPSGYNEQFF. The DNA for the CDR3 is TGTGCCAGCAGCGTAGCTCCTAGCGGTTACAATGAGCAGTTCTTC.

The gene calls are TRBV9 and TRBJ2-3; 11 bases map to TRBD2. V dropped 3 bases and J dropped 8; count of bases not matched to a gene: 17. CDR3 length: 18 amino acids. CDR1 and CDR2 from the germline V gene are SGDLS and YYNGEE. The CDR3 protein is CASSAASGTSGVVGTQYF. CDR3 DNA sequence: TGTGCCAGCAGCGCCGCTAGCGGGACTAGCGGAGTGGTTGGTACGCAGTATTTT.

This clone was detected only once. The rearrangement links TRBV27 to TRBJ1-5; no definite D call. V shed 8 bases and J shed 4 bases, with 21 bases lying between them. Looked up from germline, CDR1 is MNHEY and CDR2 is SMNVEV (reference sequence). CDR3 length: 16 residues. As DNA, the CDR3 is TGTGCCAGCGCCAGGAACATGGTTAGAGGGAATCAGCCCCAGCATTTT. Encoded protein: CASARNMVRGNQPQHF.

The chain carries TRBV20-1 and TRBJ1-2, with D possibly TRBD1 on 6 matching bases. CDR3 length equals 11 residues. V dropped 3 bases and J dropped 6 bases, with 8 bases sitting between them. Germline loops: CDR1 DFQATT, CDR2 SNEGSKA (reference sequence). The CDR3 spells CSARGAHGYTF. DNA of the CDR3: TGCAGTGCTAGGGGGGCCCATGGCTACACCTTC.

For the CDR3, the DNA is TGTGCCAGCAGCTTAGCGGGAGTTAACGAGCAGTACTTC. Its translation is CASSLAGVNEQYF. The chain recombines TRBV7-2 with TRBJ2-7; weak D call: TRBD2 (5 bases). The germline V and J ends were trimmed by 0 bases and 5 bases, with 8 bases remaining between them. Germline-derived CDR1 and CDR2 are SGHTA and FQGNSA. CDR3 length equals 13 residues.

This clone was counted once. This chain uses TRBV5-1 with TRBJ2-1, with D perhaps matching TRBD2 (5 bases). The CDR3 spans 15 residues. Trimming left V 2 bases short and J 4 bases short, with 13 bases between. Germline assignment: CDR1 SGHRS and CDR2 YFSETQ. The CDR3 DNA sequence: TGCGCCAGCAGCTTTACAGCGGAAAAATACAATGAGCAGTTCTTC. Translating it yields CASSFTAEKYNEQFF.

This rearrangement joins TRBV1 to TRBJ1-5; the D call of TRBD1 is as the table states it, not checked on the DNA. TRBV1 is termed a pseudogene. The CDR3 consists of 15 residues. The chain's CDR3 is CTSSQESGRGQPQHF. The DNA of the CDR3 is TGCACCAGCAGCCAAGAATCGGGCAGGGGGCAGCCCCAGCATTTT.

This clone was recorded a few times. This chain joins TRBV7-6 and TRBJ2-1; D may be TRBD1 (6 bases). The CDR3 runs 18 residues. From germline, CDR1 is SGHVS and CDR2 FNYEAQ. Trimming left V 5 bases short and J 8 bases short, with 28 bases between. The CDR3 spells CASSVRSRGQSWSDEQFF. Written as DNA, the CDR3 is TGTGCCAGCAGCGTAAGAAGCAGAGGACAGTCCTGGAGCGATGAGCAGTTCTTC.

J is TRBJ2-1 and V is TRBV2; TRBD2 matches at 9 bases. The CDR3 has 14 amino acids. Germline V gene sequence: CDR1 SNHLY, CDR2 FYNNEI. V shed 4 bases, J shed 4 bases, and the junction held 2 bases outside the gene matches. CDR3 sequence: CASSGLAEYNEQFF. In DNA, the CDR3 is TGTGCCAGCAGTGGACTAGCGGAATACAATGAGCAGTTCTTC.

The rearrangement joins TRBV7-2 to TRBJ2-1; 8 bases fit TRBD2. This CDR3 has 12 residues. Looked up from germline, CDR1 is SGHTA and CDR2 is FQGNSA. Trimming cost V 1 base and J 10 bases; bases outside gene matches: 0. The CDR3 DNA reads as TGTGCCAGCAGCTTAGTAGCGGGGGAGCAGTTCTTC. Amino acids: CASSLVAGEQFF. Combining the CDR3 with reference TRBV7-2 and TRBJ2-1 gives the whole variable domain GAGVSQSPSNKVTEKGKDVELRCDPISGHTALYWYRQSLGQGLEFLIYFQGNSAPDKSGLPSDRFSAERTGGSVSTLTIQRTQQEDSAVYLCASSLVAGEQFFGPGTRLTVL.

The chain uses TRBV10-3 and TRBJ2-7; a weak D match, TRBD2 (6 bases). This CDR3 region has 13 residues. Germline CDR1 is ENHRY and CDR2 is SYGVKD. The ends were cut back, 8 bases at V and 3 bases at J, with 14 bases in the middle. The CDR3 loop reads CAIAGTSDYEQYF. CDR3 nucleotides: TGTGCCATCGCCGGGACTTCCGACTACGAGCAGTACTTC.

The chain uses TRBV7-3 and TRBJ1-1; tentative D call: TRBD1 (5 bases). Germline CDR1 is SGHTA and CDR2 is FQGTGA. The V gene lost 2 bases and the J gene lost 1 base, with 11 bases spanning the gap. The CDR3 loop spans 15 amino acids. The CDR3 DNA is TGTGCCAGCAGCTTATTCGGAGGGGAGAACACTGAAGCTTTCTTT. Translation: CASSLFGGENTEAFF.

The rearrangement links TRBV28 to TRBJ2-4, with 13 bases that match TRBD2. Per germline, CDR1 MDHEN and CDR2 SYDVKM. The CDR3 sequence is 17 residues long. V lost 6 bases to trimming and J lost 2 bases; unmatched junction nucleotides: 7. The CDR3, as DNA: TGTGCCAGCAGCTGGACTAGCGGGAGAGGGTCCAAAAACATTCAGTACTTC. Its protein product is CASSWTSGRGSKNIQYF.